The present T cell receptor (beta chain) was sequenced within a study of radiotherapy plus CTLA-4 blockade in lung cancer. The overall study: Around 19% of enrolled patients responded objectively, and around 30% had disease control.

CDR1 is MNHEY and CDR2 is SVGAGI in the germline V gene. V was clipped by 5 bases and J by 1 base; unmatched bases: 2. This CDR3 comprises 15 residues. Study-wide findings and caveats: Per reports, early blood T cell clone dynamics, plus interferon-beta, forecast response most strongly.

Data came from immunoSEQ multiplex PCR; TCRdb stores just in-frame clones and leaves some out. The sample holds tens of thousands of clones, around four fifths seen once. Each patient with chemo-refractory metastatic non-small-cell lung cancer was treated with focal radiation plus CTLA-4 blockade using ipilimumab. Worth noting for this clone: Its antigen remains unknown.

This specimen was peripheral blood, taken from a patient treated with radiotherapy plus ipilimumab. The TCR sequence derives from a human donor with non-small cell lung cancer who had stable disease on radiotherapy plus ipilimumab. V and J are TRBV6-5 and TRBJ1-5; 10 bases line up with TRBD1. Here the CDR3 DNA reads TGTGCCAGCAGTGGGACAGGGGCGAGCAATCAGCCCCAGCATTTT. The encoded protein is CASSGTGASNQPQHF.